This is a list of T cell receptor beta chains from one sample in a study of neurological immune-mediated disorders. TCRdb independently ran MiXCR on the 5' RACE reads; one entry per CDR3 protein. The sample has about 51,000 distinct CDR3 sequences, approximately 17% seen once. The specimen sequenced was PBMCs. All receptors derive from a man in his sixties in good health. CDR3s include the opening cysteine and the closing phenylalanine or tryptophan. A D gene is named only where the DNA matches it firmly. Clone size is given for some rows only: seen once, a few or many times, or a class if the clone is expanded.

j_call | v_call | d_call | clone_size | cdr3_nt | cdr3_aa
TRBJ2-2 | TRBV29-1 | . | many | TGCAGCGTAGAGCGGGCCCACACCGGGGAGCTGTTTTTT | CSVERAHTGELFF
TRBJ2-1 | TRBV7-2 | TRBD1 | many | TGTGCCAGCAGAAGGACAGGGTCGGGGTCCTACAATGAGCAGTTCTTC | CASRRTGSGSYNEQFF
TRBJ2-5 | TRBV20-1 | TRBD2 | many | TGCAGTGCTAGAGACTGGACTAGAGGCTCCCAAGAGACCCAGTACTTC | CSARDWTRGSQETQYF
TRBJ2-7 | TRBV7-8 | . | many | TGTGCCAGCAGCTTATCGCTCCTTCCCGCGCCGTACTTC | CASSLSLLPAPYF
TRBJ2-1 | TRBV7-2 | TRBD2 | many | TGTGCCAGCAGCCCACGTCAAGCGGGAAAAGGGAATGAGCAGTTCTTC | CASSPRQAGKGNEQFF
TRBJ2-1 | TRBV27 | TRBD2 | many | TGTGCCAGCGGGCGGACTAGCGGGAGAGGCGGTGAGCAGTTCTTC | CASGRTSGRGGEQFF
TRBJ2-3 | TRBV20-1 | TRBD2 | few | TGCAGTGCTAGCGGGGGGGCCTGGGATACGCAGTATTTT | CSASGGAWDTQYF
TRBJ2-3 | TRBV7-9 | TRBD2 | many | TGTGCCAGCAGCCACCGCCGATCTAGCGGGACCACAGATACGCAGTATTTT | CASSHRRSSGTTDTQYF
TRBJ2-7 | TRBV4-1 | . | many | TGCGCCAGCAGCCAAGATCAGGGACGGTTTATCGGGACTGATCCTTACGAGCAGTACTTC | CASSQDQGRFIGTDPYEQYF
TRBJ1-2 | TRBV24-1 | . | . | TGTGCCACCAGTGAGGACACTCCCCCGATGAGGTACACCTTC | CATSEDTPPMRYTF
TRBJ1-2 | TRBV18 | . | many | TGTGCCAGCTCATTCGATTATAACTATGGCTACACCTTC | CASSFDYNYGYTF
TRBJ2-7 | TRBV5-1 | . | many | TGCGCCAGCAGCTTTGGACAGCAAAGCTCCTACGAGCAGTACTTC | CASSFGQQSSYEQYF
TRBJ2-7 | TRBV5-6 | TRBD2 | . | TGTGCCAGCAGCTTGGCGCTAGCGGGAGGAGGCTTGGTTTACGAGCAGTACTTC | CASSLALAGGGLVYEQYF
TRBJ1-4 | TRBV5-6 | TRBD1 | many | TGTGCCAGCAGCTTCGACAGGGGAGAAAATGAAAAACTGTTTTTT | CASSFDRGENEKLFF
TRBJ2-7 | TRBV10-3 | TRBD2 | many | TGTGCCATTAGAGAACCGCGGGAGAAGGGTTCCTACGAGCAGTACTTC | CAIREPREKGSYEQYF
TRBJ2-7 | TRBV15 | . | many | TGTGCCACCAGCAGAGATAGTGGGCCTCGGGGTTACGAGCAGTACTTC | CATSRDSGPRGYEQYF
TRBJ2-7 | TRBV10-3 | . | many | TGTGCCATCAGTGCGGCCCCCGAGCAGTACTTC | CAISAAPEQYF
TRBJ2-2 | TRBV2 | . | many | TGTGCCAGCAGCGTGGACAGTAACACCGGGGAGCTGTTTTTT | CASSVDSNTGELFF
TRBJ2-4 | TRBV20-1 | . | many | TGCAGTGCCCCTGGGTCGTTCAAAAACATTCAGTACTTC | CSAPGSFKNIQYF
TRBJ2-3 | TRBV20-1 | . | many | TGCAGTGCTAACCCTACAGATACGCAGTATTTT | CSANPTDTQYF
TRBJ2-1 | TRBV7-2 | TRBD2 | many | TGTGCCAGCAGCCTCGGACTAGCGGGAGGCTTGGAGCAGTTCTTC | CASSLGLAGGLEQFF
TRBJ2-3 | TRBV7-2 | . | many | TGTGCCAGCAGCTTAGTAACGACTAGGAGCACAGATACGCAGTATTTT | CASSLVTTRSTDTQYF
TRBJ1-5 | TRBV29-1 | . | many | TGCAGCGCCGGAGAGGGGGGAGGTCAGCCCCAGCATTTT | CSAGEGGGQPQHF
TRBJ1-1 | TRBV12-3/TRBV12-4 | . | many | TGTGCCAGCAGTCCGTCAGGGGCCAACACTGAAGCTTTCTTT | CASSPSGANTEAFF
TRBJ2-7 | TRBV10-3 | . | medium-sized | TGTGCCATCAGTGGAGGACAGTTGTCTTCCTACGAGCAGTACTTC | CAISGGQLSSYEQYF
TRBJ2-1 | TRBV20-1 | . | . | TGCAGTGCTAGCCCACGGGGGTGGAATGGTGAGCAGTTCTTC | CSASPRGWNGEQFF
TRBJ2-7 | TRBV20-1 | TRBD2 | many | TGCAGTGCGGGGGGTCGGCGGGAGCTATACGAGCAGTACTTC | CSAGGRRELYEQYF
TRBJ2-1 | TRBV5-1 | TRBD1 | . | TGCGCCAGCAGTGGACAGGGAGTGGGGCCCTACAATGAGCAGTTCTTC | CASSGQGVGPYNEQFF
TRBJ2-7 | TRBV20-1 | . | many | TGCAGTGCTAGCGGCAGGGGCCCCTACGAGCAGTACTTC | CSASGRGPYEQYF
TRBJ2-7 | TRBV4-3 | TRBD1 | . | TGCGCCAGCAGCCAAACCGGGACAGCCTACGAGCAGTACTTC | CASSQTGTAYEQYF
TRBJ2-1 | TRBV7-9 | . | many | TGTGCCAGCAGCCGGGACTCGAACAATGAGCAGTTCTTC | CASSRDSNNEQFF
TRBJ2-1 | TRBV7-9 | . | many | TGTGCCAGCAGAAAGGAGGGGGAAGGGAGGGATGAGCAGTTCTTC | CASRKEGEGRDEQFF
TRBJ1-5 | TRBV7-2 | . | many | TGTGCCAGCAGTCAAGTCGGGACCCAGGGACAGCCCCAGCATTTT | CASSQVGTQGQPQHF
TRBJ1-2 | TRBV6-5 | . | once | TGTGCCAGCAGGGCAGCTCTCTATGGCTACACCTTC | CASRAALYGYTF
TRBJ1-5 | TRBV3-1 | . | many | TGTGCCAGCAGCCAGGGGGATTATAGCAATCAGCCCCAGCATTTT | CASSQGDYSNQPQHF
TRBJ1-2 | TRBV5-1 | . | many | TGCGCCAGCAGCTTGCGTCCGGAGGGTACCGATGGCTACACCTTC | CASSLRPEGTDGYTF
TRBJ2-5 | TRBV20-1 | TRBD1 | few | TGCAGTGCTACCCGGACAGGGTGGGAAGAGACCCAGTACTTC | CSATRTGWEETQYF
TRBJ2-4 | TRBV7-8 | TRBD1 | . | TGTGCCAGCAGCTTAGATTCTACAGGGGGCAACGGGGCAAAAAACATTCAGTACTTC | CASSLDSTGGNGAKNIQYF
TRBJ1-6 | TRBV6-5 | TRBD1 | many | TGTGCCACTAAAGCACAGGGGTCTGTCCATAATTCACCCCTCCACTTT | CATKAQGSVHNSPLHF
TRBJ2-2 | TRBV5-1 | . | many | TGCGCCAGCAGCTTGGGGACACCGAACACCGGGGAGCTGTTTTTT | CASSLGTPNTGELFF
TRBJ1-5 | TRBV12-3/TRBV12-4 | . | many | TGTGCCAGCAGTTTCCTCGACAGACAGCCCCAGCATTTT | CASSFLDRQPQHF
TRBJ2-7 | TRBV7-2 | . | many | TGTGCCAGCAGCCCCTCCTACGAGCAGTACTTC | CASSPSYEQYF
TRBJ2-7 | TRBV5-1 | . | many | TGCGCCAGCAGCTTGGCGGGGGCCTGGAACGAGCAGTACTTC | CASSLAGAWNEQYF
TRBJ2-4 | TRBV28 | TRBD2 | many | TGTGCCAGCAGTGGCGCGGGAGCAGCAGCCAAAAACATTCAGTACTTC | CASSGAGAAAKNIQYF
TRBJ1-1 | TRBV6-5 | TRBD1 | . | TGTGCCAGCAGTAACACCGGACAGGGACGCACTGAAGCTTTCTTT | CASSNTGQGRTEAFF
TRBJ2-7 | TRBV3-1 | TRBD1 | many | TGTGCCAGCAGCCAAGATCCCGGAGGGACAGGGACAACCTACGAGCAGTACTTC | CASSQDPGGTGTTYEQYF
TRBJ1-2 | TRBV12-3/TRBV12-4 | . | many | TGTGCCAGCAGTGTAGGACATAACTATGGCTACACCTTC | CASSVGHNYGYTF
TRBJ2-7 | TRBV7-2 | TRBD2 | many | TGTGCCAGCAGCTTAACCCCGGGACTATCGTACGAGCAGTACTTC | CASSLTPGLSYEQYF
TRBJ2-7 | TRBV28 | TRBD1 | many | TGTGCCAGCAGTTTAGCCGGGACAGGCTACGAGCAGTACTTC | CASSLAGTGYEQYF
TRBJ2-3 | TRBV6-2/TRBV6-3 | TRBD2 | many | TGTGCCAGCAGTTACTTCGGGACTAGCGGGAAGGCAGATACGCAGTATTTT | CASSYFGTSGKADTQYF
TRBJ2-1 | TRBV20-1 | TRBD2 | many | TGCAGTGCCGTCCCGGGACTAGCGGGGAGCTCCTACAATGAGCAGTTCTTC | CSAVPGLAGSSYNEQFF
TRBJ2-2 | TRBV7-2 | TRBD2 | many | TGTGCCAGCAGCTTAGGACTAGCTGGCACCGGGGAGCTGTTTTTT | CASSLGLAGTGELFF
TRBJ1-1 | TRBV6-2/TRBV6-3 | . | many | TGTGCCAGCAGTTCGGGTGTGCTGGGTGGCACTGAAGCTTTCTTT | CASSSGVLGGTEAFF
TRBJ2-2 | TRBV6-2/TRBV6-3 | . | many | TGTGCCAGCAGTTTACGAGGGGACACCGGGGAGCTGTTTTTT | CASSLRGDTGELFF
TRBJ2-5 | TRBV7-6 | . | many | TGTGCCAGCGGGCAGGGGGAGGGAGAGACCCAGTACTTC | CASGQGEGETQYF